The 23 T cell receptor beta chains below all came from one sample that was sequenced in a study of T cells after somatic rescue of genetic block. The table came from immunoSEQ multiplex PCR; TCRdb's copy has only in-frame clones and leaves some out. The data contain 13,000 or so clones, 73% of them singletons. Sequencing input: peripheral blood mononuclear cells (PBMCs). The receptors originated from a boy between 10 and 17 years old.

The V and J genes are TRBV9 and TRBJ2-3, with 14 bases aligning to TRBD2. In germline, CDR1 is SGDLS, CDR2 YYNGEE. J gave up 3 bases and V 0 bases, and 3 bases lay outside the gene matches. The CDR3 runs 17 residues. CDR3 bases: TGTGCCAGCAGCGTAGGACTAGCGGGAGGGCAGACAGATACGCAGTATTTT. Its protein is CASSVGLAGGQTDTQYF.

This chain links TRBV5-1 with TRBJ2-2; D ambiguous. The ends were cut back, 0 bases at V and 5 bases at J, with 8 bases in the middle. The CDR3 runs to 14 residues. CDR1 and CDR2 from the germline V gene are SGHRS and YFSETQ. This chain's CDR3 is CASSLGPGTGELFF. The CDR3 DNA reads as TGCGCCAGCAGCTTGGGGCCCGGGACCGGGGAGCTGTTTTTT.

CDR3 sequence (DNA): TGTGCCAGCAGTTTACCCGGACTAACAGGGAAGGTTGCTTACGAGCAGTACTTC. Amino acid sequence: CASSLPGLTGKVAYEQYF. The V call is TRBV28, the J call TRBJ2-7; D may match TRBD1 or TRBD2 (6 bases each). The CDR3 spans 18 residues. V was pared by 2 bases and J by 4 bases, with 24 bases between. Germline assignment: CDR1 MDHEN and CDR2 SYDVKM.

The chain links TRBV18 to TRBJ2-6; D gene ambiguous. The CDR3 sequence is 15 residues long. V dropped 3 bases and J dropped 0 bases, with 6 bases sitting between them. Germline values: CDR1 KGHSH, CDR2 LQKENI. The CDR3 reads CASSPAPSGANVLTF. CDR3 in DNA: TGTGCCAGCTCACCGGCCCCCTCTGGGGCCAACGTCCTGACTTTC.

The chain has TRBV7-3 and TRBJ2-1, with 8 positions matching TRBD2. V gave up 9 bases and J gave up 7 bases; unmatched junction bases: 14. CDR3 length: 15 residues. Germline loops: CDR1 SGHTA, CDR2 FQGTGA. The CDR3 DNA reads TGTGCCAGTACGTCAGCGGGAGCGGGGTCAAATGAGCAGTTCTTC. Protein sequence: CASTSAGAGSNEQFF.

J is TRBJ1-5 and V is TRBV30, with D unresolved. Trimming cost V 2 bases and J 5 bases, with 10 bases left between them. CDR1 and CDR2 from the germline V gene are GTSNPN and SVGIG (reference sequence). The CDR3 totals 13 residues. The CDR3 region is CAWSPEGYQPQHF. In DNA, the CDR3 is TGTGCCTGGAGTCCCGAGGGATATCAGCCCCAGCATTTT.

The chain has TRBV7-6 and TRBJ2-3; TRBD1 matches at 9 bases. There are 14 residues in the CDR3. Germline trimming cut 1 base from V and 8 bases from J; bases unmatched to any gene: 4. The V gene's germline CDR1 is SGHVS and CDR2 FNYEAQ. The CDR3 nucleotides read TGTGCCAGCAGCTTAGATAACAGGGGGCTTACGCAGTATTTT. This codes for CASSLDNRGLTQYF.

The J gene is TRBJ2-7, the V gene TRBV28; D remains ambiguous. Trimming removed 6 bases from V and 4 bases from J, with 7 bases in between. Per germline, CDR1 MDHEN and CDR2 SYDVKM. The CDR3 length is 11 residues. CDR3: CASSVGYEQYF. The CDR3 nucleotides are TGTGCCAGCAGCGTCGGATACGAGCAGTACTTC.

This clone is categorized as medium-sized. This chain uses TRBV5-6 with TRBJ2-7, with 13 bases matching TRBD2. This CDR3 contains 15 residues. The trim removed 4 bases at V and 2 bases at J, leaving 3 bases unmatched. Germline CDR1 is SGHDT and CDR2 is YYEEEE. CDR3 coding DNA: TGTGCCAGCAGCGCGGGACTAGCGGGACCCTACGAGCAGTACTTC. Its protein product is CASSAGLAGPYEQYF.

Only a few counts were recorded for this clone. V usage is TRBV30 and J usage is TRBJ1-1; D gene ambiguous. CDR3 length equals 13 residues. The germline CDR1 and CDR2 sequences are GTSNPN and SVGIG (reference sequence). The V and J ends lost 7 bases and 0 bases respectively, with 12 bases between them. CDR3 in amino acids: CASAPQMNTEAFF. The CDR3 nucleotides read TGTGCCTCGGCCCCTCAAATGAACACTGAAGCTTTCTTT.

The V and J genes are TRBV5-6 and TRBJ2-1; 8 nucleotides align to TRBD2. Germline trimming cut 0 bases from V and 1 base from J; bases unmatched to any gene: 3. Germline lookup yields CDR1 SGHDT and CDR2 YYEEEE. CDR3 length: 16 residues. CDR3 DNA: TGTGCCAGCAGCTTGGTGGGGACTAGATCCTACAATGAGCAGTTCTTC. This translates into CASSLVGTRSYNEQFF.

The chain recombines TRBV6-5 with TRBJ1-2; D perhaps matches TRBD1 (5 bases). Germline V gives CDR1 MNHEY, CDR2 SVGAGI. CDR3 size: 14 residues. The ends were cut back, 2 bases at V and 7 bases at J, with 14 bases in the middle. As DNA, the CDR3 is TGTGCCAGCAGTTACGCATCCGGGGGGAGTGGCTACACCTTC. Its translation is CASSYASGGSGYTF.

This clone came up a few times. The V and J genes are TRBV7-9 and TRBJ2-4; 7 positions agree with TRBD1. In germline, CDR1 is SEHNR, CDR2 FQNEAQ (reference sequence). The J segment lost 0 bases and the V segment lost 5 bases, leaving 7 bases of the junction unmatched. The CDR3 totals 16 residues. The CDR3 loop reads CASSPGTELAKNIQYF. CDR3 coding DNA: TGTGCCAGCAGCCCCGGGACAGAACTAGCCAAAAACATTCAGTACTTC.

This clone is judged medium-sized. The chain employs TRBV7-2 and TRBJ2-3; D not resolved. This CDR3 spans 11 amino acids. V dropped 2 bases and J dropped 10 bases, with 7 bases sitting between them. In germline, CDR1 is SGHTA, CDR2 FQGNSA. CDR3 in DNA: TGTGCCAGCAGCTTACAAGGAGCGCAGTATTTT. Its protein product is CASSLQGAQYF.

This clone appeared a single time. The chain carries TRBV7-6 and TRBJ2-5; D remains ambiguous. CDR1 is SGHVS and CDR2 is FNYEAQ in the germline V gene. The CDR3 contains 14 residues. V was trimmed by 4 bases and J by 2 bases, leaving 11 bases between them. CDR3 DNA: TGTGCCAGCAGCTACCCTGGCCCTCAAGAGACCCAGTACTTC. Residues: CASSYPGPQETQYF.

The rearrangement joins TRBV6-5 to TRBJ2-1, with D possibly being TRBD1 (5 bases). The CDR3 is 13 residues long. The germline V gene has CDR1 MNHEY and CDR2 SVGAGI. The germline V and J ends were trimmed by 6 bases and 9 bases, with 15 bases remaining between them. In DNA, the CDR3 is TGTGCCAGCAGCATCCCGGACACCTGTGAGCAGTTCTTC. It is translated as CASSIPDTCEQFF.

The genes are TRBV9 and TRBJ2-3; possibly TRBD1 or TRBD2 for D (5 bases each). The CDR3 sequence is 17 residues long. Germline CDR1 is SGDLS and CDR2 is YYNGEE. Trimming removed 0 bases from V and 2 bases from J, with 16 bases in between. The CDR3 coding sequence is TGTGCCAGCAGCGTAGCCCGGGACGCAGCCCCCACAGATACGCAGTATTTT. Protein sequence: CASSVARDAAPTDTQYF.

The rearrangement uses TRBV21-1 and TRBJ2-7; TRBD2 was called by the table and not checked on the DNA. TRBV21-1 is recorded as a pseudogene. This CDR3 is built from 16 residues. This chain's CDR3 is CASSKGEGPTLYEQYF. The CDR3 bases are TGTGCCAGCAGCAAAGGGGAGGGACCCACCCTCTACGAGCAGTACTTC.

The count of this clone is one. J is TRBJ2-1 and V is TRBV27; the match to TRBD1 covers 9 bases. The germline V gene encodes CDR1 MNHEY and CDR2 SMNVEV (reference sequence). The CDR3 contains 19 residues. The V segment lost 5 bases and the J segment 2 bases; nucleotides outside the gene matches: 16. The DNA of the CDR3 is TGTGCCAGCAGTGTCCGCGGGACAGGGACGGCGGGGACCTACAATGAGCAGTTCTTC. Its protein is CASSVRGTGTAGTYNEQFF.

This clone has just a few counts. The chain carries TRBV28 and TRBJ2-7, with D hard to call. Germline lookup yields CDR1 MDHEN and CDR2 SYDVKM. Trimming pared 3 bases from V and 2 bases from J, leaving 14 bases between. CDR3 length: 15 residues. CDR3 sequence: CASSFGRDGTYEQYF. The CDR3 DNA reads TGTGCCAGCAGTTTTGGTAGAGACGGAACCTACGAGCAGTACTTC.

The rearrangement joins TRBV5-1 to TRBJ2-1; D is undetermined. CDR1 SGHRS and CDR2 YFSETQ come from the germline V gene. Trimming removed 0 bases from V and 2 bases from J, with 9 bases in between. The CDR3 is made up of 15 amino acids. Here the CDR3 DNA reads TGCGCCAGCAGCTTGGTTGCGACCCCCTACAATGAGCAGTTCTTC. Residues: CASSLVATPYNEQFF.

V usage is TRBV18 and J usage is TRBJ2-5, with D perhaps TRBD2 (6 bases). This CDR3 comprises 16 residues. The germline gives CDR1 KGHSH, CDR2 LQKENI. V lost 2 bases, J lost 5 bases, and 18 bases lay in between. CDR3 in DNA: TGTGCCAGCTCACCATTAGGGCAGGGAGGATTCGAGACCCAGTACTTC. Translating it yields CASSPLGQGGFETQYF.

V is TRBV2 and J is TRBJ2-3; 10 bases agree with TRBD1. CDR3 length: 15 residues. Germline loops: CDR1 SNHLY, CDR2 FYNNEI. V lost 6 bases to trimming and J lost 1 base; unmatched junction nucleotides: 4. DNA of the CDR3: TGTGCCAGCAGAACCGGGACAGGGGGCACAGATACGCAGTATTTT. It is translated as CASRTGTGGTDTQYF.